This T cell receptor beta chain was found in a study of T cell responses to AZD1222 COVID-19 vaccine. Whole-study results and caveats: Unmutated regions of variants are reportedly targeted by nearly half of spike-specific TCRs. The donor cohort was predominantly white British with a female majority, and clonal diversity may have been underestimated. Repertoires were obtained only post-peak T cell response.

Points on this clone: Its antigen is currently unknown.

V was trimmed by 6 bases and J by 4 bases, leaving 10 bases between them. The CDR3 is made up of 14 amino acids. The V gene's germline CDR1 is MNHEY and CDR2 SVGAGI. This table comes from immunoSEQ multiplex PCR, and its TCRdb copy is limited to in-frame clones, with some not included. The data hold over 100,000 clones, with roughly 88% observed a single time. The source of this sequence is an adult in good health. The material was peripheral blood, obtained on day 0 of MenACWY control vaccination. The chain joins TRBV6-5 to TRBJ1-6; D call uncertain. The CDR3 sequence is CASSGGRYNSPLHF. The CDR3 coding sequence is TGTGCCAGCAGCGGCGGGAGGTATAATTCACCCCTCCACTTT.